The following is a TCR beta chain sequence with its context. The data stem from a study of T cells after somatic rescue of genetic block. Repertoires were generated with immunoSEQ multiplex PCR, while TCRdb's copy carries only in-frame clones and drops some. The sample contains roughly 10,000 clones, 74% of which appear only once. The CDR3 runs to 13 residues. V was clipped by 0 bases and J by 3 bases, with 6 bases between them. CDR1 LNHNV and CDR2 YYDKDF come from the germline V gene (reference sequence). Sequencing was done on a sample of peripheral blood mononuclear cells (PBMCs). The chain combines TRBV15 with TRBJ2-7; D is unclear. The receptor's source is a boy between 10 and 17 years old. CDR3 DNA: TGTGCCACCAGCAGAGACGCCAGCTACGAGCAGTACTTC. This encodes CATSRDASYEQYF.